This T cell receptor (beta chain) is from a study of T cell responses to AZD1222 COVID-19 vaccine. TCRdb's copy holds only in-frame clones and misses some; the assay was immunoSEQ multiplex PCR. In the table there are 190,000 or so clones, approximately 93% of which are singletons. The germline V gene encodes CDR1 SGHNT and CDR2 YENEEA. This CDR3 has 14 residues. V shed 3 bases and J 6 bases; nucleotides not matched to a gene: 2. Study-level findings and limits: Vaccine-related CD4 TCRs covered spike, predominating at 160-218 and 743-854. Donors were mostly white British, more females; clonal diversity possibly underestimated. The peak T cell response came first, and repertoires were sampled only after it.

As concerns this clone: Its cognate antigen is unknown.

The sequenced sample was peripheral blood, obtained 28 days after the second AZD1222 dose. J is TRBJ1-6 and V is TRBV11-3; 7 bases agree with TRBD1. The TCR originated in an adult who received the AZD1222 COVID-19 vaccine. This CDR3 is CASSLGTVNSPLHF. In DNA form, the CDR3 reads TGTGCCAGCAGCTTGGGGACAGTTAATTCACCCCTCCACTTT. The full variable domain, rest sourced from reference TRBV11-3 and TRBJ1-6, is EAGVVQSPRYKIIEKKQPVAFWCNPISGHNTLYWYLQNLGQGPELLIRYENEEAVDDSQLPKDRFSAERLKGVDSTLKIQPAELGDSAVYLCASSLGTVNSPLHFGNGTRLTVT.